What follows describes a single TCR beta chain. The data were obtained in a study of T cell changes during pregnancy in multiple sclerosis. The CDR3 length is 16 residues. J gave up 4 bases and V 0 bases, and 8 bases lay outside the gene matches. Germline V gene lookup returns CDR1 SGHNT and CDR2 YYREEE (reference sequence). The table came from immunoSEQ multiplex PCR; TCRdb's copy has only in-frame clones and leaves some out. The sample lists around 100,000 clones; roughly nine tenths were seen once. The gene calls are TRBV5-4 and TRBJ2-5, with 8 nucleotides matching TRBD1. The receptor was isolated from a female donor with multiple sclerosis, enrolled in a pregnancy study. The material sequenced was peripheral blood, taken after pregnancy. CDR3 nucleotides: TGTGCCAGCAGCTTGGAGTTCAGGGGGCTAGGAGAGACCCAGTACTTC. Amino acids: CASSLEFRGLGETQYF.